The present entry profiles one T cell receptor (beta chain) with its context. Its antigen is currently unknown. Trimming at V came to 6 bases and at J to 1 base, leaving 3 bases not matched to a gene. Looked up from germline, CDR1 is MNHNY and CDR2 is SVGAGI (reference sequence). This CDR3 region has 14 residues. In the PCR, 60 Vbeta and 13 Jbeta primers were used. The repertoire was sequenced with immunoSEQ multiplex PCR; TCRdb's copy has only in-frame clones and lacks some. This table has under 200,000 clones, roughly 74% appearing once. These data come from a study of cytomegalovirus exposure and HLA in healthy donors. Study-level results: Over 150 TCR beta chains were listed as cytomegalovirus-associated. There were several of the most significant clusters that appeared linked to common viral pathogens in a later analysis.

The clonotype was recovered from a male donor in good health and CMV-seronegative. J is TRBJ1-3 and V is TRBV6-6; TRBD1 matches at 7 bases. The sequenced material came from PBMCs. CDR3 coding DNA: TGTGCCAGCAGGACGGGACAGTCTGGAAACACCATATATTTT. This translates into CASRTGQSGNTIYF.